The next 25 T cell receptor beta chains were all read from a single sample in a study of T cell responses to AZD1222 COVID-19 vaccine. Only in-frame clones appear in the TCRdb table, and some are missing; sequencing was by immunoSEQ multiplex PCR. The sample carries around 180,000 clones, 92% recorded once. Sequencing used peripheral blood, obtained on day 0 of AZD1222 vaccination. These receptors all stem from an adult in good health.

This chain uses TRBV7-9 with TRBJ1-1; D remains unclear. The germline V gene has CDR1 SEHNR and CDR2 FQNEAQ (reference sequence). The CDR3 sequence is 13 residues long. Trimming removed 3 bases at V and 1 base at J, with 6 bases between. The CDR3 DNA sequence: TGTGCCAGCAGCTTTCAGGAGAACACTGAAGCTTTCTTT. It is translated as CASSFQENTEAFF.

The count of this clone is one. The chain recombines TRBV9 with TRBJ2-7; TRBD1 might be the D (6 bases). CDR3 length equals 12 residues. The germline CDR1 and CDR2 sequences are SGDLS and YYNGEE. V dropped 3 bases and J dropped 6 bases, with 10 bases sitting between them. CDR3 amino acids: CASSDRASEQYF. The CDR3 DNA reads as TGTGCCAGCAGCGACAGGGCTAGCGAGCAGTACTTC.

This chain connects TRBV5-4 to TRBJ1-6, with 7 nucleotides matching TRBD1. The CDR3 is 14 residues long. Trimming took 3 bases from V and 7 from J; bases not matched to a gene: 4. Germline values: CDR1 SGHNT, CDR2 YYREEE (reference sequence). This CDR3 reads CASSSDRSNSPLHF. CDR3 coding DNA: TGTGCCAGCAGCTCGGACAGGAGCAATTCACCCCTCCACTTT.

The CDR3: CASSYSTASEQYF. The CDR3 nucleotides read TGTGCCAGCAGTTACTCGACCGCGTCCGAGCAGTACTTC. This chain connects TRBV6-5 to TRBJ2-7; D gene unclear. The ends were cut back, 0 bases at V and 6 bases at J, with 9 bases in the middle. This CDR3 is built from 13 residues. Germline V CDR1 and CDR2: MNHEY, SVGAGI.

The chain is built from TRBV15 and TRBJ1-2, with 7 positions matching TRBD1. The CDR3 has 15 amino acids. The V and J ends lost 3 bases and 2 bases, in that order; junction bases with no gene match: 6. The V gene's germline CDR1 is LNHNV and CDR2 YYDKDF (reference sequence). This CDR3 reads CATSSSRGLNYGYTF. The CDR3, as DNA: TGTGCCACCAGCAGTAGCAGGGGGTTAAACTATGGCTACACCTTC.

The rearrangement uses TRBV28 and TRBJ1-4; maybe TRBD1 (5 bases). The CDR3 extends over 15 amino acids. The germline V gene has CDR1 MDHEN and CDR2 SYDVKM. V was shortened by 6 bases and J by 8 bases, with 19 bases between the two germline ends. CDR3 coding DNA: TGTGCCAGCAGGCCGGGACTCTCGAAGAGCGAAAAACTGTTTTTT. Translated: CASRPGLSKSEKLFF.

The J gene is TRBJ1-1, the V gene TRBV14; no clear D gene. From germline, CDR1 is SGHDN and CDR2 FVKESK. V lost 5 bases and J 5 bases, leaving 12 bases between the germline ends. There are 13 residues in the CDR3. CDR3 protein: CASSKVGRTEAFF. In DNA form, the CDR3 reads TGTGCCAGCAGCAAGGTGGGTCGAACTGAAGCTTTCTTT.

J is TRBJ1-5 and V is TRBV2; possibly TRBD1 for D (6 bases). In germline, CDR1 is SNHLY, CDR2 FYNNEI. The CDR3 is 15 residues long. V was clipped by 1 base and J by 3 bases, with 10 bases between them. This CDR3 is CASSEGGAVNQPQHF. In DNA form, the CDR3 reads TGTGCCAGCAGTGAAGGGGGGGCTGTCAATCAGCCCCAGCATTTT. Using reference TRBV2 and TRBJ1-5 for the parts outside the CDR3, the full variable domain is EPEVTQTPSHQVTQMGQEVILRCVPISNHLYFYWYRQILGQKVEFLVSFYNNEISEKSEIFDDQFSVERPDGSNFTLKIRSTKLEDSAMYFCASSEGGAVNQPQHFGDGTRLSIL.

This sequence joins TRBV6-5 and TRBJ2-5, with D uncertain. CDR3 size: 14 residues. The V gene lost 0 bases and the J gene lost 1 base, with 6 bases spanning the gap. Per germline, CDR1 MNHEY and CDR2 SVGAGI. CDR3 region: CASSYSGIQETQYF. The CDR3 DNA is TGTGCCAGCAGTTACTCTGGTATCCAAGAGACCCAGTACTTC.

V and J are TRBV7-2 and TRBJ2-3; D unclear. The CDR3 contains 13 residues. V dropped 0 bases and J dropped 8 bases, with 9 bases sitting between them. Germline V CDR1 and CDR2: SGHTA, FQGNSA. The CDR3 reads CASSLAQDGTQYF. In DNA, the CDR3 is TGTGCCAGCAGCTTAGCCCAGGATGGTACGCAGTATTTT. The variable domain in full, with the rest retrieved from reference TRBV7-2 and TRBJ2-3, is GAGVSQSPSNKVTEKGKDVELRCDPISGHTALYWYRQSLGQGLEFLIYFQGNSAPDKSGLPSDRFSAERTGGSVSTLTIQRTQQEDSAVYLCASSLAQDGTQYFGPGTRLTVL.

V and J are TRBV24-1 and TRBJ2-2, with 10 bases aligning to TRBD1. The CDR3 covers 15 residues. Germline loops: CDR1 KGHDR, CDR2 SFDVKD. With 3 bases clipped from V and 7 bases from J, the junction kept 4 bases outside the gene matches. CDR3 bases: TGTGCCACCAGTGATCCGGGACAGGGGAACGGGGAGCTGTTTTTT. Amino acids: CATSDPGQGNGELFF.

The rearrangement uses TRBV4-2 and TRBJ1-4; 7 positions match TRBD1. The CDR3 spans 16 residues. Per germline, CDR1 LGHNA and CDR2 YNFKEQ. With 0 bases clipped from V and 8 bases from J, the junction kept 9 bases outside the gene matches. CDR3 DNA sequence: TGTGCCAGCAGCCAAGAAAAAACAGGGGCAGGAGAAAAACTGTTTTTT. This encodes CASSQEKTGAGEKLFF.

J is TRBJ1-1 and V is TRBV27, with 7 bases aligning to TRBD1. In germline, CDR1 is MNHEY, CDR2 SMNVEV (reference sequence). The CDR3 is 14 amino acids. Germline trimming cut 4 bases from V and 4 bases from J; bases unmatched to any gene: 6. The CDR3: CASSSLGGATEAFF. Written as DNA, the CDR3 is TGTGCCAGCAGTTCTTTAGGGGGCGCCACTGAAGCTTTCTTT.

V and J are TRBV19 and TRBJ1-5; D is unresolved. Germline V gene data show CDR1 as LNHDA and CDR2 as SQIVND (reference sequence). V was trimmed by 1 base and J by 6 bases, leaving 10 bases between them. The CDR3 sequence is 14 residues long. CDR3 bases: TGTGCCAGTAGTATAGGGAAGAGCGGTCAGCCCCAGCATTTT. This encodes CASSIGKSGQPQHF.

V is TRBV19 and J is TRBJ2-7; the D gene is possibly TRBD1 (5 bases). This CDR3 has 17 residues. Germline-derived CDR1 and CDR2 are LNHDA and SQIVND (reference sequence). Trimming stripped 5 bases from V and 3 bases from J, with 23 bases between. CDR3 in DNA: TGTGCCAGTAGTGTCGACGACAGCCCAAAGAGCTGCTACGAGCAGTACGTC. Its translation: CASSVDDSPKSCYEQYV.

The V gene is TRBV7-8, the J gene TRBJ2-3, with 10 positions matching TRBD1. The ends lost 6 bases at V and 6 bases at J; junction bases unmatched: 12. The CDR3 spans 16 residues. Germline CDR1 and CDR2: SGHVS and FQNEAQ. The CDR3 nucleotides are TGTGCCAGCAGTTTCTACCGGGACAGGGGATGGGATACGCAGTATTTT. Its protein is CASSFYRDRGWDTQYF.

The rearrangement uses TRBV29-1 and TRBJ1-2, with unresolved D. This CDR3 contains 16 residues. The ends were cut back, 2 bases at V and 4 bases at J, with 20 bases in the middle. CDR1 is SQVTM and CDR2 is ANQGSEA in the germline V gene. The CDR3 nucleotides read TGCAGCGTTGAAAGGATTAGGGATTTATCTAGCTATGGCTACACCTTC. Amino acid sequence: CSVERIRDLSSYGYTF.

The rearrangement joins TRBV18 to TRBJ2-1; D may match TRBD1 or TRBD2 (7 bases each). Trimming left V 0 bases short and J 3 bases short, with 15 bases between. This CDR3 is 17 amino acids long. The V gene's germline CDR1 is KGHSH and CDR2 LQKENI. This CDR3 is CASSPPQGGAGYNEQFF. CDR3 DNA sequence: TGTGCCAGCTCACCACCGCAGGGGGGGGCTGGCTACAATGAGCAGTTCTTC.

This chain uses TRBV2 with TRBJ1-5; 7 bases are shared with TRBD1. CDR1 and CDR2 from the germline V gene are SNHLY and FYNNEI. The V gene end was trimmed by 6 bases and the J gene end by 0 bases; junction bases not matched to a gene: 8. This CDR3 has 16 amino acids. CDR3 sequence: CASSEQGTYSNQPQHF. The DNA of the CDR3 is TGTGCCAGCAGCGAACAGGGGACATATAGCAATCAGCCCCAGCATTTT.

This rearrangement joins TRBV3-1 (or the pseudogene TRBV3-2) to TRBJ1-1, with 10 bases aligning to TRBD1. CDR3 length: 16 amino acids. Germline assignment: CDR1 LGHDT and CDR2 YNNKEL (reference sequence). V lost 1 base to trimming and J lost 0 bases; unmatched junction nucleotides: 2. CDR3 amino acids: CASSQGTGGMNTEAFF. The CDR3 DNA sequence: TGTGCCAGCAGCCAAGGGACAGGGGGAATGAACACTGAAGCTTTCTTT.

This clone was picked up one time. This chain links TRBV18 with TRBJ2-5; maybe TRBD1 (6 bases). CDR3 length equals 14 residues. Germline V CDR1 and CDR2: KGHSH, LQKENI. V was clipped by 4 bases and J by 1 base, with 10 bases between them. The CDR3 sequence: CASSLGQPQETQYF. The CDR3, as DNA: TGTGCCAGCTCACTCGGACAGCCCCAAGAGACCCAGTACTTC.

This clone was picked up a small number of times. This sequence joins TRBV5-1 and TRBJ2-7, with TRBD2 identical over 8 bases. The V gene's germline CDR1 is SGHRS and CDR2 YFSETQ. The CDR3 extends over 15 amino acids. The trim removed 0 bases at V and 2 bases at J, leaving 4 bases unmatched. CDR3 region: CASSLGGAGAYEQYF. CDR3 sequence (DNA): TGCGCCAGCAGCTTGGGCGGAGCGGGAGCCTACGAGCAGTACTTC.

Details on this clone: Relative to the germline gene, one junction end is altered; a read error may explain this. V gene TRBV4-1 combines with J gene TRBJ2-1; weak D call: TRBD1 (7 bases). The CDR3 spans 16 residues. Germline values: CDR1 MGHRA, CDR2 YSYEKL. CDR3 in amino acids: CASSQGSRGAYNEQFF. CDR3 coding DNA: TGCGCCAGCAGCCAAGGGAGCAGGGGGGCCTACAATGAACAGTTCTTC.

J is TRBJ1-4 and V is TRBV30; 7 bases agree with TRBD1. CDR1 and CDR2 from the germline V gene are GTSNPN and SVGIG (reference sequence). The CDR3 extends over 16 amino acids. V dropped 1 base and J dropped 7; count of bases not matched to a gene: 12. CDR3 loop: CAWSGGSGTVPEKLFF. CDR3 sequence (DNA): TGTGCCTGGAGTGGTGGGTCTGGGACAGTACCTGAAAAACTGTTTTTT.

The chain couples TRBV10-3 to TRBJ1-2; D remains ambiguous. Trimming pared 3 bases from V and 2 bases from J, leaving 10 bases between. Germline V gene sequence: CDR1 ENHRY, CDR2 SYGVKD. CDR3 size: 14 residues. CDR3 residues: CAISDLKSNYGYTF. The CDR3 DNA reads as TGTGCCATCAGTGATTTAAAGTCGAACTATGGCTACACCTTC.